The next 28 T cell receptor beta chains were all read from a single sample in a study of STAT5B mutations in CD4+ large granular lymphocyte leukemia. Profiled with immunoSEQ multiplex PCR; TCRdb holds only in-frame clones, not every one. This sample carries approximately 30,000 clones, more than 65% of them seen once, and the ten largest clones take around 2.1%. Sequenced sample: CD4+ T cells from blood buffy coats. These TCRs come from a human donor in good health.

With respect to this clone: Within the sample, other DNA sequences also encode this same CDR3. This sequence joins TRBV29-1 and TRBJ2-3; 8 bases are a match to TRBD2. Germline CDR1 SQVTM, CDR2 ANQGSEA. Trimming took 7 bases from V and 1 from J; bases not matched to a gene: 7. CDR3 length: 14 amino acids. This CDR3 reads CSATRGGGTDTQYF. The DNA for the CDR3 is TGCAGCGCTACCCGGGGGGGCGGCACAGATACGCAGTATTTT.

In DNA form, the CDR3 reads TGTGCCAGTAGTACAAGGGAAAAACTGTTTTTT. Amino acid sequence: CASSTREKLFF. This rearrangement joins TRBV19 to TRBJ1-4; D remains ambiguous. Between the trimmed V and J ends, which lost 4 bases and 8 bases, there was a span of 5 bases. Per the germline V gene, CDR1 is LNHDA and CDR2 is SQIVND (reference sequence). This CDR3 comprises 11 residues.

J is TRBJ2-1 and V is TRBV5-1; TRBD2 agrees at 9 bases. V lost 3 bases to trimming and J lost 8 bases; unmatched junction nucleotides: 9. The germline gives CDR1 SGHRS, CDR2 YFSETQ. The CDR3 runs 15 residues. The CDR3 here is CASSSDSGSFYEQFF. The CDR3 DNA follows: TGCGCCAGCAGCTCTGATAGCGGGAGTTTCTATGAGCAGTTCTTC.

The chain is built from TRBV28 and TRBJ2-7, with D unclear. The CDR3 covers 12 residues. V was trimmed by 2 bases and J by 5 bases, leaving 7 bases between them. Germline loops: CDR1 MDHEN, CDR2 SYDVKM. The CDR3 bases are TGTGCCAGCAGTTTACGCCGCCACGAGCAGTACTTC. Protein sequence: CASSLRRHEQYF.

This chain uses TRBV28 with TRBJ1-5; D is perhaps TRBD1 (5 bases). V lost 6 bases to trimming and J lost 1 base, with 7 bases between them. This CDR3 contains 13 residues. Looked up from germline, CDR1 is MDHEN and CDR2 is SYDVKM. CDR3 sequence: CASSRGSNQPQHF. The CDR3 DNA reads TGTGCCAGCAGCCGGGGGAGCAATCAGCCCCAGCATTTT.

The chain is built from TRBV6-6 and TRBJ2-5; possibly TRBD2 for D (6 bases). Germline CDR1 is MNHNY and CDR2 is SVGAGI (reference sequence). This CDR3 region has 12 residues. V lost 6 bases, J lost 2 bases, and 7 bases lay in between. In DNA form, the CDR3 reads TGTGCCAGCAGCGGGACTCAAGAGACCCAGTACTTC. Protein product: CASSGTQETQYF.

The rearrangement uses TRBV27 and TRBJ2-3; tentatively, D is TRBD1 or TRBD2 (6 bases each). V lost 5 bases and J lost 1, with 13 bases in between. This CDR3 region has 15 residues. The germline gives CDR1 MNHEY, CDR2 SMNVEV (reference sequence). The CDR3 reads CASSPLGGGTDTQYF. The CDR3 bases are TGTGCCAGCAGTCCTCTGGGGGGCGGCACAGATACGCAGTATTTT.

The chain is built from TRBV2 and TRBJ2-1; D gene uncertain. The CDR3 sequence is 13 residues long. The V gene's germline CDR1 is SNHLY and CDR2 FYNNEI. The ends were cut back, 4 bases at V and 6 bases at J, with 10 bases in the middle. CDR3 loop: CASSVSRGNEQFF. CDR3 sequence (DNA): TGTGCCAGCAGTGTGAGTAGAGGCAATGAGCAGTTCTTC.

V and J are TRBV29-1 and TRBJ2-1; unclear D gene. CDR3 length: 15 residues. CDR1 and CDR2 (germline): SQVTM, ANQGSEA. Deletions cut 2 bases from V and 2 bases from J, with 13 bases between. Here the CDR3 reads CSVESGTYTYNEQFF. The CDR3 DNA is TGCAGCGTTGAAAGTGGCACCTATACCTACAATGAGCAGTTCTTC.

The gene calls are TRBV7-2 and TRBJ2-7; 8 nucleotides align to TRBD1. The germline V gene encodes CDR1 SGHTA and CDR2 FQGNSA. The CDR3 covers 12 residues. V lost 4 bases and J lost 12; bases outside the gene matches: 8. The DNA for the CDR3 is TGTGCCAGCAGCTCAGGGGGCGGAGGACTGTACTTC. Its protein product is CASSSGGGGLYF.

The J gene is TRBJ1-1, the V gene TRBV4-3, with TRBD1 matching over 7 bases. The V gene's germline CDR1 is LGHNA and CDR2 YSLEER. With 3 bases clipped from V and 5 bases from J, the junction kept 6 bases outside the gene matches. The CDR3 is made up of 14 amino acids. The CDR3, as DNA: TGCGCCAGCAGCCAGGGGACACAGGGGACTGAAGCTTTCTTT. Its translation: CASSQGTQGTEAFF.

This chain uses TRBV27 with TRBJ2-7; 10 nucleotides match TRBD2. CDR1 is MNHEY and CDR2 is SMNVEV in the germline V gene (reference sequence). The V gene end was trimmed by 6 bases and the J gene end by 5 bases; junction bases not matched to a gene: 10. This CDR3 region has 15 residues. CDR3 nucleotides: TGTGCCAGCAGCTCACCCGGGACTAGCGTTCACGAGCAGTACTTC. Its protein is CASSSPGTSVHEQYF.

This clone was seen a few times. The chain carries TRBV9 and TRBJ2-2; 7 nucleotides agree with TRBD1. The trim removed 0 bases at V and 4 bases at J, leaving 9 bases unmatched. The CDR3 totals 17 residues. CDR1 is SGDLS, CDR2 YYNGEE, per germline. The CDR3 coding sequence is TGTGCCAGCAGCGTAGCCCCCGAGACAGGGAGCACCGGGGAGCTGTTTTTT. Amino acids: CASSVAPETGSTGELFF. The whole variable domain, remainder taken from reference TRBV9 and TRBJ2-2, is DSGVTQTPKHLITATGQRVTLRCSPRSGDLSVYWYQQSLDQGLQFLIQYYNGEERAKGNILERFSAQQFPDLHSELNLSSLELGDSALYFCASSVAPETGSTGELFFGEGSRLTVL.

J is TRBJ2-1 and V is TRBV10-2; D is unresolved. The CDR3 spans 14 residues. Germline V gene sequence: CDR1 WSHSY, CDR2 SAAADI. V lost 2 bases to trimming and J lost 0 bases, with 5 bases between them. CDR3 residues: CASSEVNSYNEQFF. The CDR3 nucleotides are TGCGCCAGCAGTGAGGTTAACTCCTACAATGAGCAGTTCTTC.

V is TRBV28 and J is TRBJ1-1, with no clear D. The CDR3 loop spans 13 amino acids. From germline, CDR1 is MDHEN and CDR2 SYDVKM. Deletions cut 4 bases from V and 11 bases from J, with 17 bases between. Here the CDR3 reads CASSSPPYNTAFF. The CDR3 DNA reads as TGTGCCAGCAGTTCTCCCCCTTATAATACGGCTTTCTTT.

This rearrangement joins TRBV6-1 to TRBJ2-3; no definite D call. The germline V gene encodes CDR1 MNHNS and CDR2 SASEGT. Trimming shortened V by 3 bases and J by 3 bases, and 19 bases separated the two germline ends. The CDR3 spans 17 residues. This CDR3 reads CASSDVYSILITDTQYF. The DNA of the CDR3 is TGTGCCAGCAGTGACGTATACTCTATACTAATTACAGATACGCAGTATTTT.

The rearrangement joins TRBV2 to TRBJ2-3; D perhaps matches TRBD2 (5 bases). Germline CDR1 SNHLY, CDR2 FYNNEI. This CDR3 has 16 amino acids. The V gene lost 6 bases and the J gene lost 0 bases, with 16 bases spanning the gap. This chain's CDR3 is CASRRRGAASTDTQYF. CDR3 in DNA: TGTGCCAGCAGGCGTCGTGGAGCGGCTAGCACAGATACGCAGTATTTT.

CDR3 sequence: CAWSKRVQETQYF. CDR3 DNA: TGTGCCTGGAGCAAGCGGGTACAAGAGACCCAGTACTTC. The chain carries TRBV30 and TRBJ2-5; maybe TRBD2 (6 bases). This CDR3 has 13 residues. V was shortened by 3 bases and J by 2 bases, with 10 bases between the two germline ends. CDR1 GTSNPN and CDR2 SVGIG come from the germline V gene (reference sequence).

This clone was counted once. The chain combines TRBV5-5 with TRBJ2-5; 14 bases align to TRBD2. The CDR3 length is 17 residues. V trimming: 4 bases; J trimming: 5 bases; junction bases outside the gene matches: 10. Germline V gives CDR1 SGHKS, CDR2 YYEKEE (reference sequence). DNA for the CDR3: TGTGCCAGCAGCACTGGGACTAGCGGGAGTGTGAGGGAGACCCAGTACTTC. The encoded protein is CASSTGTSGSVRETQYF.

This clone turned up a few times. The CDR3 nucleotides are TGTGCCAGCAGCGGGGGGACAGCCTCCTACAATGAGCAGTTCTTC. Its translation is CASSGGTASYNEQFF. The chain uses TRBV9 and TRBJ2-1; 7 bases line up with TRBD1. The junction had 3 bases not matched to a gene; V was cut back by 3 bases and J by 0 bases. CDR3 length equals 15 residues. Germline CDR1 is SGDLS and CDR2 is YYNGEE.

The V and J genes are TRBV7-2 and TRBJ1-2, with a tentative D call TRBD1 (5 bases). The germline CDR1 and CDR2 sequences are SGHTA and FQGNSA. The CDR3 consists of 12 residues. V was clipped by 8 bases and J by 2 bases, with 9 bases between them. The CDR3 DNA follows: TGTGCCAGCGGGGAGGGGAACTATGGCTACACCTTC. Its protein is CASGEGNYGYTF.

The chain has TRBV11-3 and TRBJ2-1; D is uncertain. The V gene's germline CDR1 is SGHNT and CDR2 YENEEA. The CDR3 runs 13 residues. Between the trimmed V and J ends, which lost 0 bases and 8 bases, there was a span of 8 bases. CDR3 residues: CASSLDQLDEQFF. CDR3 sequence (DNA): TGTGCCAGCAGCTTAGACCAGCTCGATGAGCAGTTCTTC.

This chain joins TRBV9 and TRBJ2-1; no firm D call. V dropped 1 base and J dropped 8 bases, with 7 bases sitting between them. The CDR3 is 12 residues long. Per the germline V gene, CDR1 is SGDLS and CDR2 is YYNGEE. CDR3 sequence: CASSVSLDEQFF. The CDR3 region has the DNA TGTGCCAGCAGCGTAAGCCTCGATGAGCAGTTCTTC.

The chain is built from TRBV9 and TRBJ1-3; 7 nucleotides line up with TRBD1. The germline gives CDR1 SGDLS, CDR2 YYNGEE. J gave up 3 bases and V 0 bases, and 6 bases lay outside the gene matches. CDR3 length equals 16 residues. This chain's CDR3 is CASSVDQGDDGNTIYF. DNA of the CDR3: TGTGCCAGCAGCGTAGATCAGGGGGACGATGGAAACACCATATATTTT.

This clone appeared a few times. The V gene is TRBV9, the J gene TRBJ1-1, with D unresolved. Germline assignment: CDR1 SGDLS and CDR2 YYNGEE. This CDR3 comprises 17 residues. V was pared by 0 bases and J by 5 bases, with 20 bases between. The CDR3 DNA sequence: TGTGCCAGCAGCGTAGCTCCGGCCACCCCCATTGATACTGAAGCTTTCTTT. Translation: CASSVAPATPIDTEAFF.

The J gene is TRBJ1-1, the V gene TRBV6-6, with 7 nucleotides matching TRBD1. This CDR3 has 11 residues. The trim removed 7 bases at V and 5 bases at J, leaving 1 base unmatched. Looked up from germline, CDR1 is MNHNY and CDR2 is SVGAGI (reference sequence). The CDR3 sequence is CASTGGTEAFF. The CDR3 DNA reads TGTGCCAGCACAGGGGGAACTGAAGCTTTCTTT.

The J gene is TRBJ2-5, the V gene TRBV30; 7 bases agree with TRBD1. The J segment lost 4 bases and the V segment lost 4 bases, leaving 9 bases of the junction unmatched. Germline V gene data show CDR1 as GTSNPN and CDR2 as SVGIG (reference sequence). The CDR3 contains 14 residues. Here the CDR3 reads CAWTRTGGSETQYF. The CDR3 DNA sequence: TGTGCCTGGACCAGGACAGGTGGGTCAGAGACCCAGTACTTC. The complete variable domain, with remaining parts taken from reference TRBV30 and TRBJ2-5, reads SQTIHQWPATLVQPVGSPLSLECTVEGTSNPNLYWYRQAAGRGLQLLFYSVGIGQISSEVPQNLSASRPQDRQFILSSKKLLLSDSGFYLCAWTRTGGSETQYFGPGTRLLVL.

The chain combines TRBV6-1 with TRBJ2-7; 10 bases align to TRBD2. The CDR3 length is 15 residues. The J segment lost 6 bases and the V segment lost 4 bases, leaving 9 bases of the junction unmatched. CDR1 is MNHNS and CDR2 is SASEGT in the germline V gene. The CDR3 DNA reads as TGTGCCAGCAGTGTGGGACAAGCGGGGGGGGGCGAGCAGTACTTC. The encoded protein is CASSVGQAGGGEQYF.